The next 7 T cell receptor beta chains were all read from a single sample in a study of blood T cell repertoires in COVID-19. The protocol was immunoSEQ multiplex PCR, while the TCRdb copy is restricted to in-frame clones and leaves out a portion. The sample consists of approximately 86,000 clones, around 89% of them appearing once. Sequenced input: peripheral blood. The receptor source for this set is a man aged 45-65 years with acute or convalescent COVID-19.

This chain uses TRBV5-5 with TRBJ1-2; 7 bases are a match to TRBD1. The V gene's germline CDR1 is SGHKS and CDR2 YYEKEE (reference sequence). The CDR3 is made up of 13 amino acids. Losses at the gene ends were 4 bases for V and 3 bases for J; bases not matched to a gene: 3. The CDR3 DNA follows: TGTGCCAGCAGCCCCAGGGGGGACTATGGCTACACCTTC. Its protein product is CASSPRGDYGYTF.

This clone appeared a single time. J is TRBJ2-5 and V is TRBV9; the D gene is possibly TRBD1 (5 bases). The CDR3 extends over 14 amino acids. Germline CDR1 reads SGDLS; CDR2 reads YYNGEE. V lost 4 bases, J lost 7 bases, and 17 bases lay in between. CDR3 residues: CASSPLGLVGTQYF. In nucleotides, the CDR3 is TGTGCCAGCAGCCCCCTGGGGCTGGTCGGGACCCAGTACTTC. Using reference TRBV9 and TRBJ2-5 for the parts outside the CDR3, the full variable domain is DSGVTQTPKHLITATGQRVTLRCSPRSGDLSVYWYQQSLDQGLQFLIQYYNGEERAKGNILERFSAQQFPDLHSELNLSSLELGDSALYFCASSPLGLVGTQYFGPGTRLLVL.

For the CDR3, the DNA is TGTGCCAGCAGGATGGGACAGGCGAACACCGGGGAGCTGTTTTTT. Protein sequence: CASRMGQANTGELFF. The genes are TRBV6-5 and TRBJ2-2; the match to TRBD1 covers 8 bases. The germline CDR1 and CDR2 sequences are MNHEY and SVGAGI. This CDR3 contains 15 residues. V dropped 6 bases and J dropped 0; count of bases not matched to a gene: 3.

This clone turned up a few times. The chain joins TRBV5-1 to TRBJ1-2; unclear D gene. Per the germline V gene, CDR1 is SGHRS and CDR2 is YFSETQ. The CDR3 extends over 12 amino acids. Trimming cost V 5 bases and J 8 bases, with 13 bases left between them. The CDR3 DNA reads TGCGCCAGCAGGGTAGAGGCAGACGGCTACACCTTC. It yields the protein CASRVEADGYTF.

This rearrangement joins TRBV2 to TRBJ2-1; 13 positions agree with TRBD2. This CDR3 is 15 amino acids long. Germline values: CDR1 SNHLY, CDR2 FYNNEI. V lost 6 bases to trimming and J lost 6 bases; unmatched junction nucleotides: 5. The DNA for the CDR3 is TGTGCCAGCAGCTCACTAGCGGGGGGGCCCAATGAGCAGTTCTTC. The encoded protein is CASSSLAGGPNEQFF.

The count of this clone is one. The V gene is TRBV28, the J gene TRBJ1-5, with TRBD1 identical over 7 bases. The germline V gene has CDR1 MDHEN and CDR2 SYDVKM. The CDR3 consists of 14 residues. Trimming cost V 8 bases and J 0 bases; bases outside gene matches: 4. In DNA form, the CDR3 reads TGTGCCAGCGGGACAGAGTATAGCAATCAGCCCCAGCATTTT. Amino acid sequence: CASGTEYSNQPQHF.

The V and J genes are TRBV4-2 and TRBJ1-1; 9 positions agree with TRBD1. The ends lost 3 bases at V and 5 bases at J; junction bases unmatched: 4. Germline-derived CDR1 and CDR2 are LGHNA and YNFKEQ. The CDR3 runs 14 residues. The CDR3 loop reads CASSQDRGSTEAFF. CDR3 DNA sequence: TGTGCCAGCAGCCAGGACAGGGGTTCTACTGAAGCTTTCTTT.